These 11 T cell receptor beta chains originate from one sample sequenced in a study of cytomegalovirus exposure and HLA in healthy donors. Primers: 60 Vbeta forward and 13 Jbeta reverse. The protocol was immunoSEQ multiplex PCR, while the TCRdb copy is restricted to in-frame clones and leaves out a portion. The table lists approximately 200,000 clones, almost 80% of them singletons. Sequences were obtained from PBMCs. These receptors were obtained from a man between 18 and 35 years old in good health and CMV-seronegative.

V and J are TRBV7-2 and TRBJ2-3; 8 nucleotides line up with TRBD1. The junction had 6 bases not matched to a gene; V was cut back by 5 bases and J by 5 bases. Germline values: CDR1 SGHTA, CDR2 FQGNSA. This CDR3 spans 14 amino acids. The CDR3 loop is CASSIGTGEDTQYF. Written as DNA, the CDR3 is TGTGCCAGCAGCATTGGGACAGGAGAAGATACGCAGTATTTT. Looking up the rest from reference TRBV7-2 and TRBJ2-3 gives the full variable domain: GAGVSQSPSNKVTEKGKDVELRCDPISGHTALYWYRQSLGQGLEFLIYFQGNSAPDKSGLPSDRFSAERTGGSVSTLTIQRTQQEDSAVYLCASSIGTGEDTQYFGPGTRLTVL.

J is TRBJ2-7 and V is TRBV6-6; 9 bases map to TRBD2. Per germline, CDR1 MNHNY and CDR2 SVGAGI (reference sequence). The V gene end was trimmed by 4 bases and the J gene end by 6 bases; junction bases not matched to a gene: 10. This CDR3 has 15 amino acids. CDR3 DNA sequence: TGTGCCAGCAGTTTGGGTAGCGGGAGAAGTGGCGAGCAGTACTTC. Its translation: CASSLGSGRSGEQYF.

The genes are TRBV6-1 and TRBJ1-1; the match to TRBD1 covers 7 bases. CDR1 is MNHNS, CDR2 SASEGT, per germline. V lost 6 bases and J lost 7; bases outside the gene matches: 11. CDR3 size: 14 residues. CDR3 region: CASRNTGTAGEAFF. The CDR3 coding sequence is TGTGCCAGCAGGAATACCGGGACAGCTGGTGAAGCTTTCTTT.

This clone was recorded once. The chain is built from TRBV10-3 and TRBJ2-7; TRBD1 might be the D (5 bases). V lost 7 bases and J lost 2, with 12 bases in between. CDR1 is ENHRY and CDR2 is SYGVKD in the germline V gene. CDR3 length: 13 residues. The CDR3, as DNA: TGTGCCATCAAGGCGGCAGGGACCTACGAGCAGTACTTC. This encodes CAIKAAGTYEQYF.

This rearrangement joins TRBV10-2 to TRBJ1-2; maybe TRBD1 (5 bases). Trimming pared 0 bases from V and 8 bases from J, leaving 16 bases between. This CDR3 has 15 amino acids. CDR1 and CDR2 from the germline V gene are WSHSY and SAAADI. The CDR3 here is CASSESERGWVGYTF. The CDR3 DNA is TGCGCCAGCAGTGAGTCGGAAAGGGGTTGGGTAGGCTACACCTTC.

The rearrangement uses TRBV5-1 and TRBJ1-6, with D unclear. The CDR3 contains 13 residues. Per germline, CDR1 SGHRS and CDR2 YFSETQ. Trimming removed 0 bases at V and 8 bases at J, with 6 bases between. CDR3: CASSLAQDSPLHF. CDR3 coding DNA: TGCGCCAGCAGCTTGGCCCAGGATTCACCCCTCCACTTT.

The table lists this clone with a few counts. This chain joins TRBV6-1 and TRBJ1-4; 7 nucleotides align to TRBD1. V shed 6 bases, J shed 0 bases, and the junction held 1 base outside the gene matches. CDR1 and CDR2 (germline): MNHNS, SASEGT. CDR3 length: 14 residues. The CDR3 here is CASRTGTTNEKLFF. DNA of the CDR3: TGTGCCAGCAGGACAGGGACAACTAATGAAAAACTGTTTTTT.

The rearrangement joins TRBV7-2 to TRBJ2-3; D gene uncertain. Germline loops: CDR1 SGHTA, CDR2 FQGNSA. This CDR3 contains 13 residues. Trimming cost V 10 bases and J 1 base, with 12 bases left between them. CDR3 amino acids: CATKWPGTDTQYF. The DNA for the CDR3 is TGTGCCACCAAGTGGCCCGGCACAGATACGCAGTATTTT.

The chain couples TRBV7-9 to TRBJ2-7, with D possibly TRBD1 on 6 matching bases. Germline CDR1 SEHNR, CDR2 FQNEAQ (reference sequence). The CDR3 extends over 14 amino acids. V lost 5 bases and J lost 3, with 14 bases in between. The CDR3 coding sequence is TGTGCCAGCAGCCCCGGGACAAAAAACTACGAGCAGTACTTC. Translating gives CASSPGTKNYEQYF.

The chain employs TRBV21-1 and TRBJ1-1; the D call TRBD1 from the table was never checked on the DNA. TRBV21-1 is shown as a pseudogene. CDR3 length: 14 amino acids. The CDR3 loop reads CASSVTETNTEAFF. The CDR3 DNA reads as TGTGCCAGCAGTGTAACAGAGACGAACACTGAAGCTTTCTTT.

CDR3 in DNA: TGTGCCAGCAGTTCATCCGGGACAGGGAACTATGGCTACACCTTC. It translates to CASSSSGTGNYGYTF. The chain links TRBV6-5 to TRBJ1-2, with 9 bases aligning to TRBD1. The germline V gene encodes CDR1 MNHEY and CDR2 SVGAGI. The V gene end was trimmed by 4 bases and the J gene end by 2 bases; junction bases not matched to a gene: 5. The CDR3 runs 15 residues.